These T cell receptor beta chains were read from a single sample in a study of T and B cells in COVID-19 patients. From the multiplex PCR reads, TCRdb called clonotypes with MiXCR, one entry per CDR3 protein. The table includes 18,000 or so distinct CDR3 sequences, 35% to 40% detected once. Sequenced sample: blood. These receptors were obtained from a human donor with active COVID-19. Each CDR3 is given with its conserved first and last residue. Fields, in order: V gene, D gene, J gene, clone size, CDR3 DNA, CDR3 protein. D genes are given only for firm matches. Size values are once, few and many counts, or a class for expanded clones, and some rows have none.

>TRBV6-1|TRBD1|TRBJ2-3|NA
TGTGCCACGTCAGGGGGCGGCACAGATACGCAGTATTTT
CATSGGGTDTQYF
>TRBV6-2/TRBV6-3|TRBD1|TRBJ1-2|NA
TGTGCCAGCTACACGACAGGGGCCCTCGATGGCTACACCTTC
CASYTTGALDGYTF
>TRBV19|NA|TRBJ2-2|medium-sized
TGTGCCAGTACCGATGGGCCCGCCAGACAGGGAGGGACCGGGGAGCTGTTTTTT
CASTDGPARQGGTGELFF
>TRBV12-3/TRBV12-4|TRBD2|TRBJ2-3|NA
TGTGCCAGCAGTCCCAGGAGCGGGGCGGCAGATACGCAGTATTTT
CASSPRSGAADTQYF
>TRBV27|TRBD1|TRBJ1-1|few
TGTGCCAGCAGCCCGGGACAGTACTTCCTCATGAACACTGAAGCTTTCTTT
CASSPGQYFLMNTEAFF
>TRBV19|TRBD1|TRBJ1-5|few
TGTGCCAGTAGTAATTCAGGGGGCTGGGGCAATCAGCCCCAGCATTTT
CASSNSGGWGNQPQHF
>TRBV6-5|TRBD1|TRBJ1-2|NA
TGTGCCAGCAGCCCTGACAGGGAACTAGCTAACTATGGCTACACCTTC
CASSPDRELANYGYTF
>TRBV29-1|TRBD2|TRBJ2-1|NA
TGCAGCGTCCCGAAAAGCGGGGGGGCCTACAATGAGCAGTTCTTC
CSVPKSGGAYNEQFF
>TRBV12-3/TRBV12-4|TRBD2|TRBJ2-1|NA
TGTGCCAGCTGCCCGACTAGCGGGGGAGAGAATGAGCAGTTCTTC
CASCPTSGGENEQFF
>TRBV20-1|NA|TRBJ2-1|NA
TGCAGTGCTAACCCCGGTACAATGAAGTACAATGAGCAGTTCTTC
CSANPGTMKYNEQFF
>TRBV4-2|NA|TRBJ2-5|NA
TGTGCCAGCAGCCAAGAGCTTGGGCGGGGAACAGAGACCCAGTACTTC
CASSQELGRGTETQYF
>TRBV29-1|NA|TRBJ1-2|medium-sized
TGCAGCGCAGTGGAGGGCTACACCTTC
CSAVEGYTF
>TRBV10-3|NA|TRBJ1-1|NA
TGTGCCATCAGCCATCGAGGGGAGGTAGACACTGAAGCTTTCTTT
CAISHRGEVDTEAFF
>TRBV27|NA|TRBJ2-5|few
TGTGCCAGCAGTAGACGGAACCAAGAGACCCAGTACTTC
CASSRRNQETQYF
>TRBV5-1|NA|TRBJ2-7|NA
TGCGCCAGCAGCTTGGTCGACGAGCAGTACTTC
CASSLVDEQYF
>TRBV27|TRBD2|TRBJ2-3|NA
TGTGCCAGCATTAAATGGGGGGGGAGGGATACGCAGTATTTT
CASIKWGGRDTQYF
>TRBV29-1|NA|TRBJ2-1|medium-sized
TGCAGCGTTGGGGGGCAGGTTACCTACAATGAGCAGTTCTTC
CSVGGQVTYNEQFF
>TRBV15|TRBD1|TRBJ2-5|NA
TGTGCCACCAGCAGGTGGGGACAGCAAGAGACCCAGTACTTC
CATSRWGQQETQYF
>TRBV19|TRBD2|TRBJ2-3|medium-sized
TGTGCCAGTAGTATAGGTTTAGCGGGGTCCCGGTATTTT
CASSIGLAGSRYF
>TRBV5-4|NA|TRBJ2-3|once
TGTGCCAGCAGCTTGGAGGACCCGGGCACAGATACGCAGTATTTT
CASSLEDPGTDTQYF
>TRBV10-3|TRBD1|TRBJ1-2|few
TGTGCCATCAGTGCATCGACAGGGGTGGAGGGTGGCTACACCTTC
CAISASTGVEGGYTF
>TRBV12-3/TRBV12-4|TRBD1|TRBJ1-6|NA
TGTGCCAGCAGTCGACAGGGGTCGTATTCACCCCTCCACTTT
CASSRQGSYSPLHF
>TRBV5-6|TRBD2|TRBJ2-5|NA
TGTGCCAGCAGCGCGCTGACTAGCGGGGGGTTTTTAGAGACCCAGTACTTC
CASSALTSGGFLETQYF
>TRBV18|NA|TRBJ2-7|few
TGTGCCAGCTCACCCGGGCAGCACTACGAGCAGTACTTC
CASSPGQHYEQYF